Following are 2 T cell receptor beta chains from one sample sequenced in a study of T cells after yellow fever vaccination. TCRdb redid the calling of the 5' RACE reads with MiXCR, one entry per CDR3 protein. Of 300,000 or so distinct CDR3 sequences listed, around 13% were seen once; the top ten hold about 0.51%. The specimen was CD4+ T cells sorted from PBMCs, collected 45 days after the yellow fever booster vaccination. The receptors derive from a man aged 30-40 years who received the YFV17D yellow fever vaccine.

This clonotype occurred many times. The chain employs TRBV20-1 and TRBJ2-2, with TRBD1 as a possible D gene (6 bases). Trimming pared 0 bases from V and 1 base from J, leaving 9 bases between. This CDR3 has 15 amino acids. Per germline, CDR1 DFQATT and CDR2 SNEGSKA (reference sequence). CDR3: CSARDDRRNTGELFF. For the CDR3, the DNA is TGCAGTGCTAGAGACGACAGGAGGAACACCGGGGAGCTGTTTTTT.

This clonotype was counted ten times or more. This chain connects TRBV20-1 to TRBJ1-5, with D possibly being TRBD1 (5 bases). V was shortened by 1 base and J by 2 bases, with 9 bases between the two germline ends. This CDR3 region has 14 residues. CDR1 DFQATT and CDR2 SNEGSKA come from the germline V gene (reference sequence). The CDR3 is CSARGGVGNQPQHF. In DNA, the CDR3 is TGCAGTGCTAGAGGGGGGGTGGGCAATCAGCCCCAGCATTTT.